This T cell receptor beta chain was identified in a study of neurological immune-mediated disorders. Study results and caveats: Phylogenetic grouping assigned the repertoires of 18 of 34 multiple sclerosis patients to a single related-CDR3 cluster, representing a possible signature.

Using its own MiXCR run on the 5' RACE reads, TCRdb lists one record per CDR3 protein. Of about 46,000 distinct CDR3 sequences listed, around 1.9% are singletons. This clonotype came up many times. The antigen is not known. Sequencing input: PBMCs. This TCR derives from a woman in her forties with multiple sclerosis.

Here the CDR3 reads CASSLVPRGQGAYEQYF. The DNA of the CDR3 is TGCGCCAGCAGCTTGGTTCCCCGAGGACAGGGGGCTTACGAGCAGTACTTC. This chain joins TRBV5-1 and TRBJ2-7; TRBD1 aligns across 11 bases. This CDR3 contains 17 residues. Germline CDR1 reads SGHRS; CDR2 reads YFSETQ. The trim removed 0 bases at V and 4 bases at J, leaving 9 bases unmatched.